These 13 T cell receptor beta chains share one sample of origin, sequenced in a study of blood T cell repertoires in COVID-19. The table came from immunoSEQ multiplex PCR; TCRdb's copy has only in-frame clones and leaves some out. The sample shows about 130,000 clones, approximately 80% of them seen only once. Sequencing was performed on peripheral blood. The receptor set was obtained from a man aged 40-55 years with active or convalescent COVID-19.

The chain couples TRBV5-6 to TRBJ1-2; D unclear. CDR3 length: 12 amino acids. V was clipped by 7 bases and J by 3 bases, with 10 bases between them. Germline CDR1 and CDR2: SGHDT and YYEEEE. This CDR3 is CASQALDYGYTF. The CDR3 DNA is TGTGCCAGCCAGGCCCTCGACTATGGCTACACCTTC.

The rearrangement links TRBV5-4 to TRBJ2-5; 12 nucleotides agree with TRBD1. The V gene end was trimmed by 4 bases and the J gene end by 5 bases; junction bases not matched to a gene: 3. Germline loops: CDR1 SGHNT, CDR2 YYREEE (reference sequence). This CDR3 has 14 residues. The CDR3 nucleotides are TGTGCCAGCAGCGGGACAGGGGGCCGGGAGACCCAGTACTTC. Its translation is CASSGTGGRETQYF.

V and J are TRBV27 and TRBJ1-2; D not certain. This CDR3 comprises 14 residues. V was trimmed by 5 bases and J by 8 bases, leaving 18 bases between them. Germline CDR1 reads MNHEY; CDR2 reads SMNVEV (reference sequence). CDR3 sequence reads: CASSPQPPSSGYTF. CDR3 coding DNA: TGTGCCAGCAGTCCGCAACCCCCCTCGAGCGGCTACACCTTC.

V is TRBV30 and J is TRBJ2-7; 7 bases fit TRBD2. This CDR3 is built from 13 residues. The V and J ends lost 4 bases and 0 bases, in that order; junction bases with no gene match: 3. Germline CDR1 is GTSNPN and CDR2 is SVGIG (reference sequence). In nucleotides, the CDR3 is TGTGCCTGGACCGGGGGGACCTCCTACGAGCAGTACTTC. It translates to CAWTGGTSYEQYF.

Only one count was recorded for this clone. This rearrangement joins TRBV27 to TRBJ2-7, with D perhaps TRBD1 (5 bases). The CDR3 loop spans 13 amino acids. Germline-derived CDR1 and CDR2 are MNHEY and SMNVEV (reference sequence). V gave up 3 bases and J gave up 2 bases, with 8 bases separating them. The CDR3 protein is CASSLGRTYEQYF. In DNA, the CDR3 is TGTGCCAGCAGTTTGGGGCGGACCTACGAGCAGTACTTC.

This chain links TRBV28 with TRBJ1-4; 7 nucleotides match TRBD1. Trimming cost V 5 bases and J 7 bases; bases outside gene matches: 10. This CDR3 is built from 15 residues. CDR1 and CDR2 (germline): MDHEN, SYDVKM. The CDR3 DNA reads TGTGCCAGCAGTAGACCGGGACAGTCGGGTGAAAAACTGTTTTTT. Translating gives CASSRPGQSGEKLFF.

V gene TRBV7-9 combines with J gene TRBJ2-1, with 9 positions matching TRBD2. The trim removed 0 bases at V and 10 bases at J, leaving 10 bases unmatched. CDR1 SEHNR and CDR2 FQNEAQ come from the germline V gene (reference sequence). The CDR3 covers 16 residues. For the CDR3, the DNA is TGTGCCAGCAGCTTAGCCGGCGGGGGGGCAGCTCGGGAGCAGTTCTTC. Its translation: CASSLAGGGAAREQFF. The complete variable domain, with remaining parts taken from reference TRBV7-9 and TRBJ2-1, reads DTGVSQNPRHKITKRGQNVTFRCDPISEHNRLYWYRQTLGQGPEFLTYFQNEAQLEKSRLLSDRFSAERPKGSFSTLEIQRTEQGDSAMYLCASSLAGGGAAREQFFGPGTRLTVL.

This clone was observed at least ten times. J is TRBJ1-2 and V is TRBV6-5, with D possibly matching TRBD1 (5 bases). V was cut by 6 bases and J by 8 bases, with 16 bases left in between. The CDR3 spans 13 residues. CDR1 MNHEY and CDR2 SVGAGI come from the germline V gene. The CDR3 DNA reads as TGTGCCAGCAGCTCAACAGGAGCCGCAGGCTACACCTTC. This gives the protein CASSSTGAAGYTF.

The chain carries TRBV29-1 and TRBJ1-3; D not resolved. This CDR3 is 14 amino acids long. Germline-derived CDR1 and CDR2 are SQVTM and ANQGSEA. Trimming left V 3 bases short and J 0 bases short, with 9 bases between. CDR3 coding DNA: TGCAGCGTTGATAGAGATCCCTCTGGAAACACCATATATTTT. Encoded protein: CSVDRDPSGNTIYF.

This clone was seen only a few times. This chain connects TRBV6-5 to TRBJ2-7; maybe TRBD2 (6 bases). This CDR3 comprises 14 residues. Trimming stripped 5 bases from V and 7 bases from J, with 18 bases between. CDR1 MNHEY and CDR2 SVGAGI come from the germline V gene. The CDR3 sequence: CASSLTGGPGEQYF. The DNA of the CDR3 is TGTGCCAGCAGTCTTACCGGGGGTCCTGGGGAGCAGTACTTC.

The genes are TRBV24-1 and TRBJ2-5; TRBD2 might be the D (5 bases). Trimming pared 4 bases from V and 2 bases from J, leaving 16 bases between. Germline V CDR1 and CDR2: KGHDR, SFDVKD. The length of the CDR3 is 16 residues. DNA of the CDR3: TGTGCCACCAGTGACTCCAGAGGGTTCTATCAAGAGACCCAGTACTTC. Protein product: CATSDSRGFYQETQYF.

This chain connects TRBV19 to TRBJ1-5; the D gene is possibly TRBD1 (5 bases). The germline V gene has CDR1 LNHDA and CDR2 SQIVND (reference sequence). This CDR3 spans 15 amino acids. Trimming took off 6 bases at V and 0 bases at J, with 12 bases between the two ends. CDR3 residues: CASSPTANSNQPQHF. The CDR3 region has the DNA TGTGCCAGTAGCCCGACAGCCAATAGCAATCAGCCCCAGCATTTT.

On this clone: Additional DNA sequences in this sample encode the identical CDR3. The V and J genes are TRBV7-2 and TRBJ2-1; D might be TRBD1 (6 bases). Per the germline V gene, CDR1 is SGHTA and CDR2 is FQGNSA. This CDR3 spans 13 amino acids. Trimming took 5 bases from V and 10 from J, leaving 15 bases between them. DNA of the CDR3: TGTGCCAGCAGCGCGACAGGAGGCAAGGAGCAGTTCTTC. Amino acids: CASSATGGKEQFF.